The 24 T cell receptor beta chains below come from one sample, sequenced in a study of shared clonotypes between healthy human individuals. Data came from immunoSEQ multiplex PCR; TCRdb stores just in-frame clones and leaves some out. The sample contains about 2.1 million clones, roughly 93% of which appear only once. Terminally differentiated effector memory CD45RA+ cells were excluded by CCR7 positive selection of CD45RO-negative cells. Sequenced sample: naive CD8+ T cells from PBMCs. These receptors originate from a man aged 18 to 35 in good health. Some clones in this sample may be carry-over from other donors' samples.

For the CDR3, the DNA is TGTGCCAGCAGTTCCCCAGGGTCCGAGACCCAGTACTTC. Amino acids: CASSSPGSETQYF. The chain combines TRBV27 with TRBJ2-5, with D maybe TRBD1 (5 bases). Germline CDR1 is MNHEY and CDR2 is SMNVEV (reference sequence). CDR3 size: 13 residues. V lost 4 bases, J lost 5 bases, and 11 bases lay in between.

The J gene is TRBJ2-1, the V gene TRBV19; 13 nucleotides align to TRBD2. This CDR3 region has 15 residues. Trimming at V came to 4 bases and at J to 4 bases, leaving 1 base not matched to a gene. In germline, CDR1 is LNHDA, CDR2 SQIVND (reference sequence). Written as DNA, the CDR3 is TGTGCCAGTAGTAAGGGACTAGCGGGGTACAATGAGCAGTTCTTC. Protein: CASSKGLAGYNEQFF. Using reference TRBV19 and TRBJ2-1 for the parts outside the CDR3, the full variable domain is DGGITQSPKYLFRKEGQNVTLSCEQNLNHDAMYWYRQDPGQGLRLIYYSQIVNDFQKGDIAEGYSVSREKKESFPLTVTSAQKNPTAFYLCASSKGLAGYNEQFFGPGTRLTVL.

The chain carries TRBV7-9 and TRBJ2-2; a possible D gene is TRBD1 (5 bases). V lost 3 bases to trimming and J lost 2 bases, with 7 bases between them. CDR1 is SEHNR, CDR2 FQNEAQ, per germline (reference sequence). CDR3 length: 14 amino acids. In DNA, the CDR3 is TGTGCCAGCAGCTTGGGGCACAACACCGGGGAGCTGTTTTTT. It specifies CASSLGHNTGELFF.

J is TRBJ2-5 and V is TRBV27; no definite D call. CDR1 is MNHEY and CDR2 is SMNVEV in the germline V gene (reference sequence). V was trimmed by 2 bases and J by 2 bases, leaving 12 bases between them. This CDR3 has 15 residues. This chain's CDR3 is CASSLGGLIQETQYF. In DNA form, the CDR3 reads TGTGCCAGCAGTTTAGGTGGTTTGATACAAGAGACCCAGTACTTC.

The V and J genes are TRBV9 and TRBJ2-3; D is uncertain. The V gene's germline CDR1 is SGDLS and CDR2 YYNGEE. The CDR3 has 16 amino acids. With 2 bases removed from V and 0 bases from J, the gap between germline ends came to 13 bases. CDR3 residues: CASSVNPTASTDTQYF. CDR3 nucleotide sequence: TGTGCCAGCAGCGTGAACCCGACGGCAAGCACAGATACGCAGTATTTT.

This rearrangement joins TRBV5-1 to TRBJ1-2; D remains ambiguous. CDR1 and CDR2 from the germline V gene are SGHRS and YFSETQ. V lost 3 bases, J lost 8 bases, and 17 bases lay in between. This CDR3 has 14 residues. The CDR3 nucleotides read TGCGCCAGCAGCTATGTAGGAGGGCTGGGCGGCTACACCTTC. Protein product: CASSYVGGLGGYTF.

The chain employs TRBV5-3 and TRBJ2-7; D ambiguous. TRBV5-3 is an ORF for which the function is uncertain. The CDR3 loop spans 14 amino acids. Trimming left V 3 bases short and J 5 bases short, with 15 bases between. CDR3 sequence reads: CARSWTLVVDEQYF. In DNA form, the CDR3 reads TGTGCCAGAAGCTGGACCCTGGTTGTGGACGAGCAGTACTTC.

This rearrangement joins TRBV1 to TRBJ2-3. TRBV1 represents a pseudogene. The length of the CDR3 is 13 residues. CDR3 nucleotides: TGCACCAGCTCTGGGGGTGGCCCAGATACGCAGTATTTT. The encoded protein is CTSSGGGPDTQYF.

This chain connects TRBV2 to TRBJ2-7, with D hard to call. The CDR3 is 14 amino acids. The germline V gene encodes CDR1 SNHLY and CDR2 FYNNEI. The V and J ends lost 3 bases and 2 bases respectively, with 11 bases between them. DNA for the CDR3: TGTGCCAGCAGTGACGACGGGCTAGCCTACGAGCAGTACTTC. This encodes CASSDDGLAYEQYF.

V is TRBV9 and J is TRBJ2-1; TRBD1 aligns across 7 bases. Germline assignment: CDR1 SGDLS and CDR2 YYNGEE. Trimming cost V 1 base and J 1 base; bases outside gene matches: 5. The CDR3 length is 16 residues. Here the CDR3 reads CASSVPIQGSYNEQFF. The CDR3 DNA is TGTGCCAGCAGCGTACCAATACAGGGGTCCTACAATGAGCAGTTCTTC.

The rearrangement joins TRBV2 to TRBJ1-2, with a possible D match to TRBD1 (6 bases). The CDR3 has 15 residues. Trimming removed 3 bases from V and 8 bases from J, with 19 bases in between. Germline-derived CDR1 and CDR2 are SNHLY and FYNNEI. Here the CDR3 reads CASSEETGDPVGYTF. DNA of the CDR3: TGTGCCAGCAGTGAGGAGACAGGCGATCCGGTCGGCTACACCTTC.

The V call is TRBV28, the J call TRBJ2-7; perhaps TRBD2 as D (6 bases). The CDR3 contains 16 residues. Trimming shortened V by 6 bases and J by 5 bases, and 23 bases separated the two germline ends. CDR1 MDHEN and CDR2 SYDVKM come from the germline V gene. In nucleotides, the CDR3 is TGTGCCAGCAGGGTGGTCGTTCGCGGGATAGTCCACGAGCAGTACTTC. Protein sequence: CASRVVVRGIVHEQYF.

The chain recombines TRBV4-1 with TRBJ2-7, with 10 bases aligning to TRBD1. The CDR3 sequence is 15 residues long. Trimming took 4 bases from V and 2 from J; bases not matched to a gene: 5. Germline CDR1 reads MGHRA; CDR2 reads YSYEKL. The CDR3 here is CASSRDRGGAYEQYF. The CDR3, as DNA: TGCGCCAGCAGCCGGGACAGGGGTGGCGCCTACGAGCAGTACTTC.

The V and J genes are TRBV6-5 and TRBJ1-2; no definite D call. V dropped 4 bases and J dropped 7 bases, with 7 bases sitting between them. The CDR3 has 11 amino acids. CDR1 and CDR2 (germline): MNHEY, SVGAGI. CDR3 in amino acids: CASSSGRGYTF. The CDR3 nucleotides are TGTGCCAGCAGTTCCGGTCGTGGCTACACCTTC.

This sequence joins TRBV15 and TRBJ2-3; a possible D gene is TRBD2 (6 bases). In germline, CDR1 is LNHNV, CDR2 YYDKDF (reference sequence). Trimming removed 1 base from V and 1 base from J, with 12 bases in between. The CDR3 has 16 residues. CDR3 nucleotides: TGTGCCACCAGCAGAGGGGGACCGGGGGGCACAGATACGCAGTATTTT. It specifies CATSRGGPGGTDTQYF.

A word on this clone: At the DNA level, this CDR3 is encoded by other sequences in the same sample as well. V gene TRBV11-2 combines with J gene TRBJ1-5, with D maybe TRBD1 (5 bases). Trimming removed 3 bases at V and 0 bases at J, with 9 bases between. Per the germline V gene, CDR1 is SGHAT and CDR2 is FQNNGV. This CDR3 has 15 residues. The CDR3 here is CASSLGTVSNQPQHF. CDR3 sequence (DNA): TGTGCCAGCAGCTTGGGGACTGTTAGCAATCAGCCCCAGCATTTT.

The V and J genes are TRBV6-1 and TRBJ1-2; perhaps TRBD1 as D (5 bases). Germline-derived CDR1 and CDR2 are MNHNS and SASEGT. Trimming removed 1 base from V and 3 bases from J, with 9 bases in between. The CDR3 runs to 14 residues. The CDR3 nucleotides read TGTGCCAGCAGTGAAGTGGGGGGGTACTATGGCTACACCTTC. The encoded protein is CASSEVGGYYGYTF.

The chain links TRBV4-1 to TRBJ2-7; 10 bases fit TRBD1. The CDR3 totals 15 residues. After removal of 2 bases from V and 7 bases from J, the junction contained 8 bases not matched to a gene. Germline V lookup: CDR1 MGHRA, CDR2 YSYEKL. The CDR3 DNA reads TGCGCCAGCAGCCAAAGGACTGGACAGGGGGGGGAGCAGTACTTC. Encoded protein: CASSQRTGQGGEQYF.

The DNA of the CDR3 is TGCGCCAGCAGCCAAGTAGTAGGGGACTCTACGAGCTACACCTTC. Amino acid sequence: CASSQVVGDSTSYTF. The chain employs TRBV4-3 and TRBJ1-2; D is possibly TRBD1 (5 bases). The CDR3 contains 15 residues. Trimming took off 1 base at V and 9 bases at J, with 18 bases between the two ends. Germline V gene data show CDR1 as LGHNA and CDR2 as YSLEER.

The rearrangement links TRBV10-1 to TRBJ1-5; 12 nucleotides line up with TRBD1. Germline values: CDR1 WNHNN, CDR2 SYGVQD (reference sequence). V was pared by 2 bases and J by 0 bases, with 8 bases of the junction left unmatched. The CDR3 sequence is 19 residues long. The CDR3 spells CASSETGQGARYSNQPQHF. CDR3 in DNA: TGCGCCAGCAGTGAGACGGGACAGGGGGCTCGGTATAGCAATCAGCCCCAGCATTTT.

The chain joins TRBV29-1 to TRBJ2-4; either TRBD1 or TRBD2 may fit D (5 bases each). The germline gives CDR1 SQVTM, CDR2 ANQGSEA. Deletions cut 3 bases from V and 3 bases from J, with 9 bases between. The CDR3 is made up of 13 amino acids. The CDR3 loop is CSVDLGVKNIQYF. The CDR3 DNA sequence: TGCAGCGTTGATTTGGGGGTCAAAAACATTCAGTACTTC.

The genes are TRBV7-9 and TRBJ1-1; no definite D call. This CDR3 is built from 14 residues. Trimming shortened V by 1 base and J by 4 bases, and 10 bases separated the two germline ends. CDR1 is SEHNR and CDR2 is FQNEAQ in the germline V gene (reference sequence). Here the CDR3 reads CASSLEGGSTEAFF. The CDR3 bases are TGTGCCAGCAGCTTAGAAGGAGGATCCACTGAAGCTTTCTTT.

The chain joins TRBV7-2 to TRBJ2-5, with 11 bases identical to TRBD2. Unmatched junction bases numbered 10, after V lost 4 bases and J lost 3 bases. The CDR3 is made up of 17 amino acids. Per germline, CDR1 SGHTA and CDR2 FQGNSA. The DNA for the CDR3 is TGTGCCAGCAGCTCTTTAACTAGCGGGAGTTGGGAAGAGACCCAGTACTTC. Residues: CASSSLTSGSWEETQYF.

The J gene is TRBJ2-7, the V gene TRBV27, with TRBD1 identical over 11 bases. V trimming: 4 bases; J trimming: 3 bases; junction bases outside the gene matches: 5. This CDR3 region has 15 residues. CDR1 MNHEY and CDR2 SMNVEV come from the germline V gene (reference sequence). The CDR3 coding sequence is TGTGCCAGCAGTTCCCGGGGGACAGGGGGCTACGAGCAGTACTTC. This translates into CASSSRGTGGYEQYF.